This TCR beta chain was profiled in a study of cytomegalovirus exposure and HLA in healthy donors. Study-level results: Cytomegalovirus status was reportedly diagnosed by the classifier with high specificity and sensitivity. Despite most TCR sequences being rare, some public TCRs occurred in many donors. Investigators reported around 150 TCR beta chains as tied to cytomegalovirus. In vitro testing confirmed three CMV-associated chains as specific for CMV antigens.

Repertoires were generated with immunoSEQ multiplex PCR, while TCRdb's copy carries only in-frame clones and drops some. Of 120,000 or so clones listed, approximately 88% are singletons. As for this clone: Its target is not known.

CDR3 length equals 12 residues. Trimming left V 7 bases short and J 6 bases short, with 14 bases between. Germline CDR1 is SGHRS and CDR2 is YFSETQ. Sequencing was carried out using PBMCs. The source of this sequence is a young woman in good health and CMV-seronegative. The chain uses TRBV5-1 and TRBJ2-7, with a weak D call TRBD1 (5 bases). DNA of the CDR3: TGCGCCAGCTGGGGCCCCGGCTCCGAGCAGTACTTC. Translated: CASWGPGSEQYF.